Reported below is one T cell receptor beta chain. Its antigen remains unknown. Clones were sequenced by immunoSEQ multiplex PCR, and TCRdb holds only the in-frame ones, with some missing. Of 30,000 to 40,000 clones detected, more than 70% appear once; the ten largest clones hold 0.97%. The data derive from a study of STAT5B mutations in CD4+ large granular lymphocyte leukemia. Regarding the study as a whole: No patients shared main leukemic clonotypes, though around 24% appeared at low frequency elsewhere. Patient CD4-sorted repertoires looked more clonal than healthy CD4+ repertoires, even without putative leukemic clones. Higher CD4+ than CD8+ T-LGLL clonality might reflect small sample size. TRBV06-family usage was enriched in top patient clones (8/27) versus controls (2/35).

This CDR3 contains 15 residues. CDR1 MNHEY and CDR2 SVGAGI come from the germline V gene. Trimming cost V 5 bases and J 10 bases, with 23 bases left between them. The sample taken for sequencing was CD4+ T cells from blood buffy coats. The origin of this receptor is a human donor in good health. The chain combines TRBV6-5 with TRBJ1-1; no reliable D call. Here the CDR3 reads CASSVDPYLRKVAFF. The CDR3 nucleotides are TGTGCCAGCAGTGTAGATCCATATTTAAGGAAGGTAGCTTTCTTT.